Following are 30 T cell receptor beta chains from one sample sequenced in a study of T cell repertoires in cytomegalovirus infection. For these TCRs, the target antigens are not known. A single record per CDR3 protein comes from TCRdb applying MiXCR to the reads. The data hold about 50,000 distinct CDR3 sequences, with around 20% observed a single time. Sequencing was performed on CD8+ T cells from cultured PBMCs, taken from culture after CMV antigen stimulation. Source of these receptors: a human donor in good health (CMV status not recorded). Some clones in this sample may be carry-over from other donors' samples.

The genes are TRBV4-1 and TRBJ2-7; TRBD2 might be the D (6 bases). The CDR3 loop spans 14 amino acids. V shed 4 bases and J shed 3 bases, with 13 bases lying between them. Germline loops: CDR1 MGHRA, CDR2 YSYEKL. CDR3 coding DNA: TGCGCCAGCAGCCTCCGACTAGATCACTACGAGCAGTACTTC. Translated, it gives CASSLRLDHYEQYF.

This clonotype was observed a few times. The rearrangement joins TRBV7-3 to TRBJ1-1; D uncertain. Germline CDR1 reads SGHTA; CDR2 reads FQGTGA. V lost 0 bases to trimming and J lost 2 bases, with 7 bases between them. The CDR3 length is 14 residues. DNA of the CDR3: TGTGCCAGCAGCTTAACGATCACAAACACTGAAGCTTTCTTT. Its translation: CASSLTITNTEAFF.

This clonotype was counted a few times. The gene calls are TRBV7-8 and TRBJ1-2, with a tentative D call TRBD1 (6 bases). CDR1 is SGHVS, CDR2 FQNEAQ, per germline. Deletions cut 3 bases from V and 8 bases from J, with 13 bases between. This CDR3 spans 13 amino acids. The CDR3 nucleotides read TGTGCCAGCAGCTTTGGACAGCAATTAGGCTACACCTTC. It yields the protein CASSFGQQLGYTF. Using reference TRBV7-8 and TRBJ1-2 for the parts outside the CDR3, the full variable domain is GAGVSQSPRYKVAKRGQDVALRCDPISGHVSLFWYQQALGQGPEFLTYFQNEAQLDKSGLPSDRFFAERPEGSVSTLKIQRTQQEDSAVYLCASSFGQQLGYTFGSGTRLTVV.

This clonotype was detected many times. CDR3 DNA: TGTGCCAGCAGCTTATCCAGGGATAGCAATCAGCCCCAGCATTTT. Translation: CASSLSRDSNQPQHF. J is TRBJ1-5 and V is TRBV7-8, with a weak D call TRBD1 (5 bases). V lost 2 bases, J lost 0 bases, and 8 bases lay in between. The CDR3 is made up of 15 amino acids. Germline CDR1 reads SGHVS; CDR2 reads FQNEAQ.

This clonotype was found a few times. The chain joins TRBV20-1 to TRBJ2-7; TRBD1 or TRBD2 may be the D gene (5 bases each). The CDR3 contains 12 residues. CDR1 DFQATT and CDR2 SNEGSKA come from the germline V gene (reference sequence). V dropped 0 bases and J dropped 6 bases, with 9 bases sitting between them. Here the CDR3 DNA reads TGCAGTGCTAGAGATCTCGGGGCCGAGCAGTACTTC. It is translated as CSARDLGAEQYF.

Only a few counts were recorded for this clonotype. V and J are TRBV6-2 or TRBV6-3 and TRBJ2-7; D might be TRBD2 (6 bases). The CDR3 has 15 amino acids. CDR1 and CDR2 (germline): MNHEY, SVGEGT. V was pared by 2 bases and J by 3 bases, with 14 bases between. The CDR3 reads CASSYRQEGNYEQYF. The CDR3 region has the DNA TGTGCCAGCAGTTACCGGCAGGAGGGTAACTACGAGCAGTACTTC.

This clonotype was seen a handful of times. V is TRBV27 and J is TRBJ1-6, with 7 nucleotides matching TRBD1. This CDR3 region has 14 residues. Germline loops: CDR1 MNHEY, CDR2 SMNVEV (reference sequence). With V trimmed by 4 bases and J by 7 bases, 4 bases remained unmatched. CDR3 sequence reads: CASSSGGRNSPLHF. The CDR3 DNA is TGTGCCAGCAGTTCAGGGGGACGAAATTCACCCCTCCACTTT.

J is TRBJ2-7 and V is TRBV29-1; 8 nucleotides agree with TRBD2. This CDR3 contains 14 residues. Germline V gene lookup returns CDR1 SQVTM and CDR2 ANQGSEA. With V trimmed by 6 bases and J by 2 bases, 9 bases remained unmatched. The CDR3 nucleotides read TGCAGCGTAGCGGTAGCGGGGAGGACCTACGAGCAGTACTTC. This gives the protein CSVAVAGRTYEQYF.

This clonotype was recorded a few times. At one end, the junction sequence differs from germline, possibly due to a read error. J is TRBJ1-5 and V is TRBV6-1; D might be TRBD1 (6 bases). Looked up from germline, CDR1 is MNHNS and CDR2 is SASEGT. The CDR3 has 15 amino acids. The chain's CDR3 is CASSKGQGSSQPQHF. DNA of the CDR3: TGTGCCAGCAGTAAAGGGCAGGGGAGCAGTCAGCCCCAGCATTTT.

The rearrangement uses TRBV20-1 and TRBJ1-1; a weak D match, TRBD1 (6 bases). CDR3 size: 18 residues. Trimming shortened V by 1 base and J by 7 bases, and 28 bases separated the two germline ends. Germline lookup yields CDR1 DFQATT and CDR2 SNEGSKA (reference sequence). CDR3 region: CSARALGGAGAASREAFF. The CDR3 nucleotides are TGCAGTGCTAGAGCACTGGGGGGGGCAGGGGCTGCCAGTCGTGAAGCTTTCTTT.

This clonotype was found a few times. The CDR3 here is CASTGNIYGYTF. Here the CDR3 DNA reads TGTGCTAGTACAGGGAATATCTATGGCTACACCTTC. This rearrangement joins TRBV12-5 to TRBJ1-2; TRBD1 might be the D (6 bases). Trimming pared 8 bases from V and 4 bases from J, leaving 11 bases between. The CDR3 has 12 residues. Germline CDR1 reads LGHNT; CDR2 reads FRNRAP.

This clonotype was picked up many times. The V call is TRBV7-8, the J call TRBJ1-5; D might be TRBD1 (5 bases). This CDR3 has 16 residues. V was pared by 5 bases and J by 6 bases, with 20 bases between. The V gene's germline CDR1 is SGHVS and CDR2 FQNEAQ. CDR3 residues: CASSLLGTLNSQPQHF. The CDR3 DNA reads TGTGCCAGCAGCCTCCTCGGGACCTTGAACAGTCAGCCCCAGCATTTT. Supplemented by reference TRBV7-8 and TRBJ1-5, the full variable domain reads GAGVSQSPRYKVAKRGQDVALRCDPISGHVSLFWYQQALGQGPEFLTYFQNEAQLDKSGLPSDRFFAERPEGSVSTLKIQRTQQEDSAVYLCASSLLGTLNSQPQHFGDGTRLSIL.

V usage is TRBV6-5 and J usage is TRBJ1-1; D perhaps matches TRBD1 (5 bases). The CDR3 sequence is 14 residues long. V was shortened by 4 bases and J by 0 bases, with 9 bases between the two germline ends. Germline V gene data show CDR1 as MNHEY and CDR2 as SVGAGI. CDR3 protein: CASSWTTMNTEAFF. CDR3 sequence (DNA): TGTGCCAGCAGTTGGACAACCATGAACACTGAAGCTTTCTTT.

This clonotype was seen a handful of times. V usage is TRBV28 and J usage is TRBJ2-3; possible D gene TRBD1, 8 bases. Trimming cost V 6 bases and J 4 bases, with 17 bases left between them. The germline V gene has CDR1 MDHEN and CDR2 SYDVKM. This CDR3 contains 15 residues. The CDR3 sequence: CASRNTGGGSDTQYF. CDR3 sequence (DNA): TGTGCCAGCAGGAATACAGGGGGAGGGTCAGATACGCAGTATTTT.

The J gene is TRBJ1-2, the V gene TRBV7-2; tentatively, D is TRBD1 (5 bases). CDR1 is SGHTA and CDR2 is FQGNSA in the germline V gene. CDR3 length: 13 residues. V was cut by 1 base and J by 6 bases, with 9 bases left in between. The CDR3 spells CASSLVRGDGYTF. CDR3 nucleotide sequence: TGTGCCAGCAGCTTAGTAAGGGGTGATGGCTACACCTTC.

The CDR3 sequence: CASSLGRSGQPQHF. The CDR3 DNA sequence: TGTGCCAGCAGTTTAGGGAGGAGCGGCCAGCCCCAGCATTTT. V is TRBV6-2 or TRBV6-3 and J is TRBJ1-5; D call uncertain. Per the germline V gene, CDR1 is MNHEY and CDR2 is SVGEGT. CDR3 length: 14 residues. The ends were cut back, 4 bases at V and 7 bases at J, with 14 bases in the middle.

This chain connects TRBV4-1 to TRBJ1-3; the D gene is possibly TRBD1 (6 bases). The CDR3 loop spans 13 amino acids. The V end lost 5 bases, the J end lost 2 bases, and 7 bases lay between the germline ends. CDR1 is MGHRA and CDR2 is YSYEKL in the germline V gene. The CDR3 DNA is TGCGCCAGCAGCTCAGGGGCTGGAAACACCATATATTTT. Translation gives CASSSGAGNTIYF.

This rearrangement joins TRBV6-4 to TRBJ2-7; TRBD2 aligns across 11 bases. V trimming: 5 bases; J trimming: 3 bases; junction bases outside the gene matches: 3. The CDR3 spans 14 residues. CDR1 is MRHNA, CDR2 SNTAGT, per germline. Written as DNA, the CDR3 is TGTGCCAGCAGTACTAGCGGGAGCTTCTACGAGCAGTACTTC. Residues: CASSTSGSFYEQYF.

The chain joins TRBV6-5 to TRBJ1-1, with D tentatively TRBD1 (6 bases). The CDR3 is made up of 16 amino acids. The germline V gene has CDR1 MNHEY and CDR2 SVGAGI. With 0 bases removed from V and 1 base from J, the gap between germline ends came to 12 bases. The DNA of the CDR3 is TGTGCCAGCAGTTACTCGCGGGACACCTCGAACACTGAAGCTTTCTTT. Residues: CASSYSRDTSNTEAFF.

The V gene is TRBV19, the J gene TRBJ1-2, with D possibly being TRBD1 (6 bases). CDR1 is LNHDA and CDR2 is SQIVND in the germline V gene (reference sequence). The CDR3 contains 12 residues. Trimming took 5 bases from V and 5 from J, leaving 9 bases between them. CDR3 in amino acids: CASSETGYGYTF. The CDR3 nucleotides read TGTGCCAGTAGTGAAACAGGGTATGGCTACACCTTC.

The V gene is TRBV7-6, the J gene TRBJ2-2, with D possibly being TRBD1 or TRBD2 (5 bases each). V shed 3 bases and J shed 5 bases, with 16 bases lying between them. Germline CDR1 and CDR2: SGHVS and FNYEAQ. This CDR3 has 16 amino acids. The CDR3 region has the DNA TGTGCCAGCAGCTTCCCCCCGGGACGGTCGACCGGGGAGCTGTTTTTT. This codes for CASSFPPGRSTGELFF.

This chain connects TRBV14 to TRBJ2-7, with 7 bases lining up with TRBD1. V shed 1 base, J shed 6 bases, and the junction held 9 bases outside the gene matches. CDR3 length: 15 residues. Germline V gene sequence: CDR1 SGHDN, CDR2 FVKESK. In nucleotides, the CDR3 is TGTGCCAGCAGCCAAGCAAGGGGGCGAGGTCCCGAGCAGTACTTC. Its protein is CASSQARGRGPEQYF.

Here the CDR3 DNA reads TGCAGTGCTAGAGCTGGGAATCAGCCCCAGCATTTT. Its protein product is CSARAGNQPQHF. This chain joins TRBV20-1 and TRBJ1-5, with no clear D. The V gene's germline CDR1 is DFQATT and CDR2 SNEGSKA (reference sequence). V lost 1 base and J lost 4, with 5 bases in between. The CDR3 length is 12 residues.

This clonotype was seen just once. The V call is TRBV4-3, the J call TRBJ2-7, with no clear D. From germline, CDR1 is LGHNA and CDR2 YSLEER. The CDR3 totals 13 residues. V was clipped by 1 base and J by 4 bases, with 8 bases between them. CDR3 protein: CASSQGLGYEQYF. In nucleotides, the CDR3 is TGCGCCAGCAGCCAAGGTTTGGGTTACGAGCAGTACTTC.

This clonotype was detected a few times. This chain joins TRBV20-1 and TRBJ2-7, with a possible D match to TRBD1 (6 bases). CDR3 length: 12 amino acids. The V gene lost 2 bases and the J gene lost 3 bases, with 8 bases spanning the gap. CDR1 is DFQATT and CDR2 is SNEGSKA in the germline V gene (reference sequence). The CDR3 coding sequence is TGCAGTGCTAGACAGGGGTACTACGAGCAGTACTTC. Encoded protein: CSARQGYYEQYF.

CDR3 sequence (DNA): TGCGCCAGCAGCCTGACCCCACAGGGGGCCGATATGAACACTGAAGCTTTCTTT. Amino acids: CASSLTPQGADMNTEAFF. V usage is TRBV5-1 and J usage is TRBJ1-1, with 9 bases aligning to TRBD1. V dropped 4 bases and J dropped 0; count of bases not matched to a gene: 13. The CDR3 covers 18 residues. The V gene's germline CDR1 is SGHRS and CDR2 YFSETQ. Combining the CDR3 with reference TRBV5-1 and TRBJ1-1 gives the whole variable domain KAGVTQTPRYLIKTRGQQVTLSCSPISGHRSVSWYQQTPGQGLQFLFEYFSETQRNKGNFPGRFSGRQFSNSRSEMNVSTLELGDSALYLCASSLTPQGADMNTEAFFGQGTRLTVV.

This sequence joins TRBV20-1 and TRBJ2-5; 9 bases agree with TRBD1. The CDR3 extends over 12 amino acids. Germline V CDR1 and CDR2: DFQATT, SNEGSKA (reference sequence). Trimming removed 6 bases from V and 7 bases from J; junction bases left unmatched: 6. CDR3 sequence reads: CSARQGEVTQYF. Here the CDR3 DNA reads TGCAGTGCCCGACAGGGGGAGGTGACCCAGTACTTC.

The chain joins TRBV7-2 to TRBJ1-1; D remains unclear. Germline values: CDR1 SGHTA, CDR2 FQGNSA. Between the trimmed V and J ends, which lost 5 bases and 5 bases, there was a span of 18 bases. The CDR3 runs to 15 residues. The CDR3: CASSPRINVGTEAFF. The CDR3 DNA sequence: TGTGCCAGCAGCCCACGCATTAACGTGGGGACTGAAGCTTTCTTT. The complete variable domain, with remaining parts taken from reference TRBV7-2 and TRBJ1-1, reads GAGVSQSPSNKVTEKGKDVELRCDPISGHTALYWYRQSLGQGLEFLIYFQGNSAPDKSGLPSDRFSAERTGGSVSTLTIQRTQQEDSAVYLCASSPRINVGTEAFFGQGTRLTVV.

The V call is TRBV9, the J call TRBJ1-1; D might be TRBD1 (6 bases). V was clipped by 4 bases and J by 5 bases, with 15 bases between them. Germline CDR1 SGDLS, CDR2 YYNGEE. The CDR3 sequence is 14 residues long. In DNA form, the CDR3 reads TGTGCCAGCAGCCCCCGGGACACAGGAACTGAAGCTTTCTTT. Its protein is CASSPRDTGTEAFF.

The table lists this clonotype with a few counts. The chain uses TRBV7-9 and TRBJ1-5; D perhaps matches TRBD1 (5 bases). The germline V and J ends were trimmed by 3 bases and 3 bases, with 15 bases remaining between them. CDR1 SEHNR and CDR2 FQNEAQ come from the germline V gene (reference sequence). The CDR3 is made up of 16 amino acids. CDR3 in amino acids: CASSFHGAGLNQPQHF. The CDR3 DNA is TGTGCCAGCAGCTTCCATGGGGCCGGCCTCAATCAGCCCCAGCATTTT.